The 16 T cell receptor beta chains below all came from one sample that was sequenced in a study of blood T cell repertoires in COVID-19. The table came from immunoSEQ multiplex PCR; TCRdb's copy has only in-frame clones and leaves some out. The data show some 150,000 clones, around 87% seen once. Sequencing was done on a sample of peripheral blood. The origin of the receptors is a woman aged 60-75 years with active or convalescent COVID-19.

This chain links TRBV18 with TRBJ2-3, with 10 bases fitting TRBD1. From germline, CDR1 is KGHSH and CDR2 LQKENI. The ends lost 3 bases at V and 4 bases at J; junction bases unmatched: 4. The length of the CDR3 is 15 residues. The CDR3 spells CASSPRQGASDTQYF. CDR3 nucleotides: TGTGCCAGCTCACCCCGACAGGGGGCATCAGATACGCAGTATTTT.

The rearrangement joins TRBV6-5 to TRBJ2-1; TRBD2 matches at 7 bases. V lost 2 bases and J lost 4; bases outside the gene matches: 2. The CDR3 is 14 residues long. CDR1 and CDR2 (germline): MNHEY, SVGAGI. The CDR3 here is CASSYGGGYNEQFF. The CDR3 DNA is TGTGCCAGCAGTTACGGGGGGGGGTACAATGAGCAGTTCTTC.

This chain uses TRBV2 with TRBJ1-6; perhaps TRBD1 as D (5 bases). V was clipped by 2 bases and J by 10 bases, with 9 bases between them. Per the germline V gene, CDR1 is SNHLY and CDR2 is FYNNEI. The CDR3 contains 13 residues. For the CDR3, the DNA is TGTGCCAGCAGTGAAAGGGGAGGCTCACCCCTCCACTTT. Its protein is CASSERGGSPLHF.

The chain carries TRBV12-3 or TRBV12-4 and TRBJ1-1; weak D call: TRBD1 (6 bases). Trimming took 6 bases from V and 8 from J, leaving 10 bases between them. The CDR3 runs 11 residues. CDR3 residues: CASRQGPEAFF. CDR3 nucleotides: TGTGCCAGCAGGCAGGGGCCGGAAGCTTTCTTT.

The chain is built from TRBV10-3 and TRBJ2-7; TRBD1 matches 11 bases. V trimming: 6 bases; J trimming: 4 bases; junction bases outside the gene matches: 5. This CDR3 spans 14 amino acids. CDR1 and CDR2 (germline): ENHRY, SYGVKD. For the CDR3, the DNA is TGTGCCATCAGGGGACAGGGGGGAGGTTACGAGCAGTACTTC. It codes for CAIRGQGGGYEQYF.

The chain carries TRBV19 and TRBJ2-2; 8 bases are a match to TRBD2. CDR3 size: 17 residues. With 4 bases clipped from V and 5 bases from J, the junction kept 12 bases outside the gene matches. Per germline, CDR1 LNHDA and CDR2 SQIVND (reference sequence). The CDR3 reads CASSNFKAGVGTGELFF. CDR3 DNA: TGTGCCAGTAGTAACTTCAAAGCGGGGGTTGGAACCGGGGAGCTGTTTTTT.

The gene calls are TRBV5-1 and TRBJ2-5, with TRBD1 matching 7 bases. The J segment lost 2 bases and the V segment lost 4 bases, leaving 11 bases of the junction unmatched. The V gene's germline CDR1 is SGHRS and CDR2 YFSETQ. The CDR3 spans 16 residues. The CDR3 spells CASSLSRDRRQETQYF. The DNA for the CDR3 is TGCGCCAGCAGCCTCTCCCGGGACAGACGACAAGAGACCCAGTACTTC.

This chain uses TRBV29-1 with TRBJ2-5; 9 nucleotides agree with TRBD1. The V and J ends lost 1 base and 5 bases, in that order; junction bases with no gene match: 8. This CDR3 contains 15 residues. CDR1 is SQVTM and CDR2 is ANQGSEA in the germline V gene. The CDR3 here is CSVEGRDRARETQYF. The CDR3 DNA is TGCAGCGTTGAAGGGAGGGACAGGGCTCGGGAGACCCAGTACTTC.

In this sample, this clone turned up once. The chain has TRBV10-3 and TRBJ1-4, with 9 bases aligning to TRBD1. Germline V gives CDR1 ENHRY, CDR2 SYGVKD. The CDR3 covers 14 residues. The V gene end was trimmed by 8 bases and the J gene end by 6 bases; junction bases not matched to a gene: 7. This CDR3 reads CAISNRDRDEKLFF. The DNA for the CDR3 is TGTGCCATCTCTAACCGGGACAGGGATGAAAAACTGTTTTTT.

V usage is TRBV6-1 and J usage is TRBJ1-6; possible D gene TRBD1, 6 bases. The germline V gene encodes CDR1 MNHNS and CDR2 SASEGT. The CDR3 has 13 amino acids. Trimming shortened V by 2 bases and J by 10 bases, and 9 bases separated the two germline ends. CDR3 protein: CASSEWTASPLHF. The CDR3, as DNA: TGTGCCAGCAGTGAATGGACAGCCTCACCCCTCCACTTT.

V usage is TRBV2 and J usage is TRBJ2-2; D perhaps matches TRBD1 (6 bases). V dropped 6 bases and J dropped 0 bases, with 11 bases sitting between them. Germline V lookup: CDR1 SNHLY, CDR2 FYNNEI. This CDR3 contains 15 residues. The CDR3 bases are TGTGCCAGCAGGGCCGGGACAACGAACACCGGGGAGCTGTTTTTT. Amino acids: CASRAGTTNTGELFF.

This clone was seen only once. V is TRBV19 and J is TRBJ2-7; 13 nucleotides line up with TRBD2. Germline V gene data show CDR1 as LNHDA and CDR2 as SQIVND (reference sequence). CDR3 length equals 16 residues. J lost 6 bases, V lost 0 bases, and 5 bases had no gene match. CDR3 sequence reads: CASSIELAGGPAEQYF. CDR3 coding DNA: TGTGCCAGTAGTATAGAACTAGCGGGGGGGCCTGCCGAGCAGTACTTC.

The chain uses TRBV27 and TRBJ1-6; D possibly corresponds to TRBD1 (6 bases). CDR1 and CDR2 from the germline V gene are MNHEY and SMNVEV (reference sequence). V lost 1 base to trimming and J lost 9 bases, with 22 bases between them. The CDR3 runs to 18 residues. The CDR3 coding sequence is TGTGCCAGCAGTTTATTTTTACGACGAGGACAGAACCTTTCACCCCTCCACTTT. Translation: CASSLFLRRGQNLSPLHF.

The CDR3 region is CAWGIQGASEAFF. The DNA of the CDR3 is TGTGCCTGGGGGATACAGGGGGCCTCTGAAGCTTTCTTT. The J gene is TRBJ1-1, the V gene TRBV30; TRBD1 aligns across 9 bases. Trimming took 5 bases from V and 6 from J; bases not matched to a gene: 7. This CDR3 has 13 residues. Germline V lookup: CDR1 GTSNPN, CDR2 SVGIG (reference sequence).

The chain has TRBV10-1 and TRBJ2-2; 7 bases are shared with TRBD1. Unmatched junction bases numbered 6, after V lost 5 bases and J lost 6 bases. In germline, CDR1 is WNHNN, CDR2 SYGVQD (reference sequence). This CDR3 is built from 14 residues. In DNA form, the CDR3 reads TGCGCCAGCAGTCGGGACAGCTACTCCGGGGAGCTGTTTTTT. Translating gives CASSRDSYSGELFF.

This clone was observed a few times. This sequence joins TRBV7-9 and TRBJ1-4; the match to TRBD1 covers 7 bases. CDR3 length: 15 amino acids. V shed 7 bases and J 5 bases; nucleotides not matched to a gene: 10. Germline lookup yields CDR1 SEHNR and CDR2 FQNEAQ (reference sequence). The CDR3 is CASTLAGTVNEKLFF. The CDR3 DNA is TGTGCCAGCACTCTGGCCGGGACAGTAAATGAAAAACTGTTTTTT.